This TCR beta chain was identified during a study of T-cell memory formation after mild COVID-19. Overall study: For the most part, TCR clusters were specific to one donor.

The study's findings and limits: Cross-reactive memory seemingly joined, as some responding clones were found in pre-infection memory.

A 5'RACE reaction primed in the constant segment made cDNA libraries of TCR alpha and TCR beta, and these carried sample barcodes and UMIs. TCRdb itself ran the 5' RACE reads through MiXCR, one entry per CDR3 protein. Here the sample spans about 180,000 distinct CDR3 sequences, approximately 16% being singletons. Comment on this clonotype: The antigen remains unidentified.

The CDR3 sequence is 19 residues long. V lost 2 bases and J lost 0; bases outside the gene matches: 16. CDR1 and CDR2 from the germline V gene are MNHNS and SASEGT. The sequenced sample was PBMCs or a T cell subset sorted from them (not recorded which). This chain connects TRBV6-1 to TRBJ2-7; 7 bases are shared with TRBD1. The clonotype originates from an adult woman who had mild COVID-19 (a few samples of this study predate the infection). Cell type and time point are not known. The CDR3 reads CASSERQGSQSGNSYEQYF. Written as DNA, the CDR3 is TGTGCCAGCAGTGAAAGACAGGGTAGCCAGTCCGGTAACTCCTACGAGCAGTACTTC.